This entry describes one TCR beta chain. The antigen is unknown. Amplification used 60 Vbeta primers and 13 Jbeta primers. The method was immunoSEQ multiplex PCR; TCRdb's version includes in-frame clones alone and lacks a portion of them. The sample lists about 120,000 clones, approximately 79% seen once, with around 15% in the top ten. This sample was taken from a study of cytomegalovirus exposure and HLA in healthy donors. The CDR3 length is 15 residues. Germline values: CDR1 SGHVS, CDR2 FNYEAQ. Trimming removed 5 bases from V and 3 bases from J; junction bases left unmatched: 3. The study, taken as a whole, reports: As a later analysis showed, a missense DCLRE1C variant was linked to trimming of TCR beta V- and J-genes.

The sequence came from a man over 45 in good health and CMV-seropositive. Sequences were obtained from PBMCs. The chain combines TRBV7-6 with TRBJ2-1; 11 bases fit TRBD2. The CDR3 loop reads CASSRGLADYNEQFF. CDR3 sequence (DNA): TGTGCCAGCAGCCGGGGACTAGCGGACTACAATGAGCAGTTCTTC.